This T cell receptor (beta chain) was sequenced for a study of blood T cell repertoires in COVID-19. Study information: T cells, B-cell-depleted T cells, or PBMCs supplied cDNA or gDNA.

V was pared by 0 bases and J by 4 bases, with 12 bases between. Per the germline V gene, CDR1 is MNHEY and CDR2 is SVGAGI. The CDR3 covers 15 residues. Among Cohort 3 donors, those recovered had two negative PCRs, clearance, or symptom resolution. Original processing methods: Quantification of nucleated cells was approximated via reference gene primer amplification. Generated by immunoSEQ multiplex PCR, the TCRdb table keeps only in-frame clones and is missing some. V and J calls and clone size follow that table, whereas D and trimming were derived from the DNA. The sample holds approximately 310,000 clones, 89% seen once.

The sample taken for sequencing was PBMCs or T cells enriched from blood (not recorded which). This receptor was taken from a man aged 55 to 70 who had recovered from COVID-19. V usage is TRBV6-5 and J usage is TRBJ1-2, with D hard to call. The CDR3: CASSYSLQKTYGYTF. CDR3 DNA: TGTGCCAGCAGTTACTCGCTACAGAAAACCTATGGCTACACCTTC.